The rows below give T cell receptor beta chains drawn from one sample of a study of blood T cell repertoires in COVID-19. TCRdb's table, derived via immunoSEQ multiplex PCR, lists solely in-frame clones and lacks some. The sample contains 95,000 to 150,000 clones, roughly 84% of which appear only once. Source material: PBMCs or T cells enriched from blood (not recorded which). These receptors were collected from a woman in her 30s who had recovered from COVID-19. CDR3s include the opening cysteine and the closing phenylalanine or tryptophan. Each record gives: V gene, D gene, J gene, clone size, CDR3 DNA, CDR3 protein. A D gene is named only where the DNA matches it firmly. The size entry is marked missing in some rows and otherwise reads once, few, many or a size class.

V gene: TRBV7-2
D gene: -
J gene: TRBJ2-3
clone size: -
CDR3 DNA: TGTGCCAGCAGCTTAGGTCCGGCAGATACGCAGTATTTT
CDR3 protein: CASSLGPADTQYF

V gene: TRBV15
D gene: -
J gene: TRBJ1-4
clone size: -
CDR3 DNA: TGTGCCACCAGCAGAAACGGACAGTTTAATGAAAAACTGTTTTTT
CDR3 protein: CATSRNGQFNEKLFF

V gene: TRBV12-3/TRBV12-4
D gene: -
J gene: TRBJ2-7
clone size: -
CDR3 DNA: TGTGCCAGCAGGCAGGGTGCTTCCGAGCAGTACTTC
CDR3 protein: CASRQGASEQYF

V gene: TRBV24-1
D gene: TRBD1
J gene: TRBJ1-5
clone size: few
CDR3 DNA: TGTGCCACCAGTGATAGACAGGGGGCCGGGGGTCAGCCCCAGCATTTT
CDR3 protein: CATSDRQGAGGQPQHF

V gene: TRBV18
D gene: -
J gene: TRBJ2-5
clone size: -
CDR3 DNA: TGTGCCAGCTCACCGGAAGGGGAAGAGACCCAGTACTTC
CDR3 protein: CASSPEGEETQYF

V gene: TRBV12-3/TRBV12-4
D gene: -
J gene: TRBJ1-5
clone size: -
CDR3 DNA: TGTGCCAGCAGTTTACGGGATCAGCCCCAGCATTTT
CDR3 protein: CASSLRDQPQHF

V gene: TRBV4-2
D gene: TRBD2
J gene: TRBJ2-3
clone size: -
CDR3 DNA: TGTGCCAGCAGCCAAGATGGGGGAGGGCTGATAGATACGCAGTATTTT
CDR3 protein: CASSQDGGGLIDTQYF

V gene: TRBV2
D gene: -
J gene: TRBJ2-1
clone size: -
CDR3 DNA: TGTGCCAGCAGTGTGCGGGAAACCTCCTACAATGAGCAGTTCTTC
CDR3 protein: CASSVRETSYNEQFF

V gene: TRBV3-1/TRBV3-2
D gene: TRBD2
J gene: TRBJ2-2
clone size: -
CDR3 DNA: TGTGCCAGCAGCCAAGGGACCGGGACTAGCGGGAGTAGGGGCACCGGGGAGCTGTTTTTT
CDR3 protein: CASSQGTGTSGSRGTGELFF

V gene: TRBV5-1
D gene: -
J gene: TRBJ2-7
clone size: -
CDR3 DNA: TGCGCCAGCAGCTTGCTTGCGAGGGTGGAGGAGCAGTACTTC
CDR3 protein: CASSLLARVEEQYF

V gene: TRBV28
D gene: -
J gene: TRBJ1-1
clone size: -
CDR3 DNA: TGTGCCAGCAGCCCGGGGGGGGCGGGCACTGAAGCTTTCTTT
CDR3 protein: CASSPGGAGTEAFF

V gene: TRBV7-2
D gene: -
J gene: TRBJ2-3
clone size: -
CDR3 DNA: TGTGCCAGCAGCTTGAAACTCGGGATTAGAGCAGATACGCAGTATTTT
CDR3 protein: CASSLKLGIRADTQYF

V gene: TRBV7-8
D gene: -
J gene: TRBJ1-2
clone size: -
CDR3 DNA: TGTGCCAGCAACATGGTCCCCAGGGAGGGCTATGGCTACACCTTC
CDR3 protein: CASNMVPREGYGYTF

V gene: TRBV24-1
D gene: -
J gene: TRBJ2-7
clone size: -
CDR3 DNA: TGTGCCATATTACCGGACCACCTCGTACAGGGCCTCTACGAGCAGTACTTC
CDR3 protein: CAILPDHLVQGLYEQYF

V gene: TRBV6-5
D gene: -
J gene: TRBJ2-1
clone size: once
CDR3 DNA: TGTGCCAGCAGTTGGACTCGAAAGACTAATGAGCAGTTCTTC
CDR3 protein: CASSWTRKTNEQFF

V gene: TRBV18
D gene: -
J gene: TRBJ2-7
clone size: once
CDR3 DNA: TGTGCCAGCTCCCCTCGGGGGACAGAGACCTACGAGCAGTACTTC
CDR3 protein: CASSPRGTETYEQYF

V gene: TRBV10-3
D gene: TRBD2
J gene: TRBJ2-7
clone size: -
CDR3 DNA: TGTGCCATCAGCCCTAGCGGGAGTACAGACGAGCAGTACTTC
CDR3 protein: CAISPSGSTDEQYF

V gene: TRBV2
D gene: TRBD1
J gene: TRBJ1-5
clone size: -
CDR3 DNA: TGTGCCAGCAGGGTACAGGGGGCTAGCAATCAGCCCCAGCATTTT
CDR3 protein: CASRVQGASNQPQHF

V gene: TRBV6-5
D gene: TRBD1
J gene: TRBJ1-2
clone size: once
CDR3 DNA: TGTGCCACCCGTGGGACAGCGATTTATGGCTACACCTTC
CDR3 protein: CATRGTAIYGYTF

V gene: TRBV11-2
D gene: TRBD1
J gene: TRBJ1-4
clone size: -
CDR3 DNA: TGTGCCAGCAGCTTGTCCAGGGGGGAAAAACTGTTTTTT
CDR3 protein: CASSLSRGEKLFF

V gene: TRBV10-3
D gene: TRBD2
J gene: TRBJ2-1
clone size: -
CDR3 DNA: TGTGCCATCAGTGCCCAATTAGCGGGAGGGGGCAATGAGCAGTTCTTC
CDR3 protein: CAISAQLAGGGNEQFF

V gene: TRBV19
D gene: -
J gene: TRBJ1-2
clone size: -
CDR3 DNA: TGTGCCAGTAGGACATCTGGGCACTATGGCTACACCTTC
CDR3 protein: CASRTSGHYGYTF

V gene: TRBV6-5
D gene: -
J gene: TRBJ1-3
clone size: -
CDR3 DNA: TGTGCCAGCAGTTACGACGGAGCGGGCGGAAACACCATATATTTT
CDR3 protein: CASSYDGAGGNTIYF

V gene: TRBV2
D gene: TRBD1
J gene: TRBJ2-1
clone size: -
CDR3 DNA: TGTGCCAGCAGTGAGAGGGACAGGGGGCAGGATGAGCAGTTCTTC
CDR3 protein: CASSERDRGQDEQFF

V gene: TRBV18
D gene: TRBD1
J gene: TRBJ2-1
clone size: few
CDR3 DNA: TGTGCCAGCTCACCTTTAGGGGGCCCCAATGAGCAGTTCTTC
CDR3 protein: CASSPLGGPNEQFF

V gene: TRBV18
D gene: -
J gene: TRBJ2-5
clone size: -
CDR3 DNA: TGTGCCAGCTCCCCCCAAAAGGGGGGGCAGGCGCCCCAGTACTTC
CDR3 protein: CASSPQKGGQAPQYF

V gene: TRBV2
D gene: -
J gene: TRBJ1-6
clone size: -
CDR3 DNA: TGTGCCAGCAGGGGGGGACTTAGCTCCTATAATTCACCCCTCCACTTT
CDR3 protein: CASRGGLSSYNSPLHF

V gene: TRBV19
D gene: TRBD2
J gene: TRBJ2-2
clone size: -
CDR3 DNA: TGTGCCAGTAGTTCGGGACAAGAGACTAGCGGGTTAACCGGGGAGCTGTTTTTT
CDR3 protein: CASSSGQETSGLTGELFF

V gene: TRBV1
D gene: -
J gene: TRBJ2-7
clone size: once
CDR3 DNA: TGCACCAGCAGCCAATTGATACTAGCGTCAGCCTACGAGCAGTACTTC
CDR3 protein: CTSSQLILASAYEQYF

V gene: TRBV15
D gene: TRBD1
J gene: TRBJ1-4
clone size: -
CDR3 DNA: TGTGCCACCAGCTTACAGGGGGGGCGTGATCCCGAAAAACTGTTTTTT
CDR3 protein: CATSLQGGRDPEKLFF

V gene: TRBV6-2/TRBV6-3
D gene: -
J gene: TRBJ1-1
clone size: -
CDR3 DNA: TGTGCCAGCAGTTACCCTCCAGGGAATACTGAAGCTTTCTTT
CDR3 protein: CASSYPPGNTEAFF

V gene: TRBV10-3
D gene: TRBD1
J gene: TRBJ2-1
clone size: few
CDR3 DNA: TGTGCCATCAGTGATCGACAGGGGGAGCACAATGAGCAGTTCTTC
CDR3 protein: CAISDRQGEHNEQFF

V gene: TRBV9
D gene: -
J gene: TRBJ2-5
clone size: -
CDR3 DNA: TGTGCCAGCAGCCCGATGACAGCCCAAGAGACCCAGTACTTC
CDR3 protein: CASSPMTAQETQYF

V gene: TRBV7-9
D gene: TRBD1
J gene: TRBJ1-5
clone size: -
CDR3 DNA: TGTGCCAGCAGCCCAACCCCGACAGGGTTGGGAGGCAATCAGCCCCAGCATTTT
CDR3 protein: CASSPTPTGLGGNQPQHF

V gene: TRBV2
D gene: -
J gene: TRBJ2-7
clone size: -
CDR3 DNA: TGTGCCAGCACTGAGGGGGGAAAACCCCACTACGAGCAGTACTTC
CDR3 protein: CASTEGGKPHYEQYF

V gene: TRBV2
D gene: TRBD1
J gene: TRBJ1-5
clone size: -
CDR3 DNA: TGTGCCAGCAATGCCCGACAGGGGCGGCAGCCCCAGCATTTT
CDR3 protein: CASNARQGRQPQHF

V gene: TRBV12-3/TRBV12-4
D gene: -
J gene: TRBJ2-2
clone size: -
CDR3 DNA: TGTGCCAGCACGTACACCGGGGAGCTGTTTTTT
CDR3 protein: CASTYTGELFF

V gene: TRBV6-2/TRBV6-3
D gene: TRBD1
J gene: TRBJ1-5
clone size: -
CDR3 DNA: TGTGCCAGCAGTTACGGGCGGGACAGGACGGTTAGCAATCAGCCCCAGCATTTT
CDR3 protein: CASSYGRDRTVSNQPQHF

V gene: TRBV27
D gene: TRBD2
J gene: TRBJ2-3
clone size: -
CDR3 DNA: TGTGCCAGCAGGGGACTAGCGGGAGGCCTCACAGATACGCAGTATTTT
CDR3 protein: CASRGLAGGLTDTQYF

V gene: TRBV7-8
D gene: -
J gene: TRBJ2-7
clone size: -
CDR3 DNA: TGTGCCAGCAGCCGGCAGGAAGGCGGGATCCACGAGCAGTACTTC
CDR3 protein: CASSRQEGGIHEQYF